A selection of T cell receptor beta chains follows, all from one sample in a study of identical twins. TCRdb re-called the 5' RACE reads with MiXCR, one entry per CDR3 protein. The sample has about 920,000 distinct CDR3 sequences; 9% to 15% are singletons. This sample also appeared in a second study, on yellow fever vaccine responses in identical twins.

Sequences were obtained from PBMCs. These TCRs come from a woman aged 18-35 years in good health. Each CDR3 is given with its conserved first and last residue. The D gene is left open where the match is weak. Clone size is not always given. Where it is, it says once, few, many or a class for expanded clones.

V	D	size	J	CDR3	DNA
TRBV12-3/TRBV12-4	-	few	TRBJ2-1	CASRTNPGIYNEQFF	TGTGCCAGCAGGACAAACCCGGGGATCTACAATGAGCAGTTCTTC
TRBV4-1	-	few	TRBJ2-7	CASSQEGSMYEQYF	TGCGCCAGCAGCCAAGAGGGCAGTATGTACGAGCAGTACTTC
TRBV4-2	TRBD2	-	TRBJ2-1	CARGPWTSGRNEQFF	TGTGCCAGGGGCCCGTGGACTAGCGGGAGAAATGAGCAGTTCTTC
TRBV5-1	TRBD2	-	TRBJ2-5	CASSPGTSGGSLETQYF	TGCGCCAGCAGCCCGGGGACTAGCGGGGGGAGTCTAGAGACCCAGTACTTC
TRBV27	TRBD1	-	TRBJ2-2	CASQGRTGSGELFF	TGTGCCAGTCAGGGTAGGACAGGCAGCGGGGAGCTGTTTTTT
TRBV10-3	-	few	TRBJ2-1	CAIRKTLDSVTNNEQFF	TGTGCCATCAGGAAGACTCTGGACTCTGTAACAAACAATGAGCAGTTCTTC
TRBV6-5	-	few	TRBJ1-2	CASSYTREYYGYTF	TGTGCCAGCAGTTACACCAGGGAGTACTATGGCTACACCTTC
TRBV2	TRBD2	-	TRBJ2-3	CASRLAGPSTDTQYF	TGTGCCAGCAGACTAGCGGGTCCTAGCACAGATACGCAGTATTTT
TRBV29-1	TRBD1	many	TRBJ2-5	CSAHGTGPGAQYF	TGCAGCGCCCATGGGACAGGGCCCGGGGCCCAGTACTTC
TRBV12-3/TRBV12-4	-	-	TRBJ1-1	CASRQGQLNTEAFF	TGTGCCAGCAGACAGGGACAACTAAACACTGAAGCTTTCTTT
TRBV6-1	-	-	TRBJ2-1	CASSESPQFNEQFF	TGTGCCAGCAGTGAAAGTCCCCAGTTTAATGAGCAGTTCTTC
TRBV10-3	-	few	TRBJ1-2	CAIRRYRARYDGYTF	TGTGCCATCAGAAGATACCGGGCCCGCTACGACGGCTACACCTTC
TRBV3-1	-	-	TRBJ1-5	CASSQGGPGHQPQHF	TGTGCCAGCAGCCAAGGGGGGCCAGGGCATCAGCCCCAGCATTTT
TRBV5-1	TRBD2	-	TRBJ2-7	CASSPGLAGRSYEQYF	TGCGCCAGCAGCCCCGGACTAGCGGGACGCTCCTACGAGCAGTACTTC